A selection of T cell receptor beta chains follows, all from one sample in a study of blood T cells in healthy people across ages. Via MiXCR, TCRdb re-called the 5' RACE reads, giving one row per CDR3 protein. The data show about 1,500,000 distinct CDR3 sequences, roughly 40% seen once. Sequenced material: blood. The receptor source for this set is a woman in her late teens or twenties in good health. Both conserved end residues are part of each CDR3. Fields, in order: D gene, CDR3 length, V gene, clone size, J gene, CDR3 DNA, CDR3 protein. D genes are given only for firm matches. Clone size, where shown, is once, few, many, or a class for clones that have expanded.

d_call: .
cdr3_length: 15
v_call: TRBV18
clone_size: .
j_call: TRBJ1-2
cdr3_nt: TGTGCCAGCTCACCATTTGGCCCAGGGGATCTTTACTACACCTTC
cdr3_aa: CASSPFGPGDLYYTF

d_call: .
cdr3_length: 12
v_call: TRBV12-3/TRBV12-4
clone_size: few
j_call: TRBJ2-7
cdr3_nt: TGTGCCAGCAGTTTGGGCCCCTTCGAGCAGTACTTC
cdr3_aa: CASSLGPFEQYF

d_call: .
cdr3_length: 16
v_call: TRBV20-1
clone_size: few
j_call: TRBJ2-1
cdr3_nt: TGCAGTGCTCCGCCAAAGCTCTACAGCGGCAACAATGAGCAGTTCTTC
cdr3_aa: CSAPPKLYSGNNEQFF

d_call: TRBD2
cdr3_length: 16
v_call: TRBV12-3/TRBV12-4
clone_size: .
j_call: TRBJ2-3
cdr3_nt: TGTGCCAGCAGTTTAGTAGCGGGAAGCTACACAGATACGCAGTATTTT
cdr3_aa: CASSLVAGSYTDTQYF

d_call: TRBD2
cdr3_length: 16
v_call: TRBV29-1
clone_size: .
j_call: TRBJ2-1
cdr3_nt: TGCAGCGCCCGCCCTTCTAGCGGGGGTAACCAAGAGACCCAGTTCTTC
cdr3_aa: CSARPSSGGNQETQFF

d_call: .
cdr3_length: 12
v_call: TRBV12-3/TRBV12-4
clone_size: .
j_call: TRBJ1-2
cdr3_nt: TGTGCCAGCAGTTTTGCGGGAGACGGCTACACCTTC
cdr3_aa: CASSFAGDGYTF

d_call: .
cdr3_length: 22
v_call: TRBV12-1
clone_size: .
j_call: TRBJ2-7
cdr3_nt: TGTGCCAGCAAACCTATAGCCGGGACTAGCGGGCCCCCAAAACCCGGTTACAATGAGCAGTACTTC
cdr3_aa: CASKPIAGTSGPPKPGYNEQYF

d_call: TRBD2
cdr3_length: 16
v_call: TRBV12-3/TRBV12-4
clone_size: .
j_call: TRBJ2-1
cdr3_nt: TGTGCCAGCAGTTTATCTCTAGCGGGAGGGGCCAATGAGCAGTTCTTC
cdr3_aa: CASSLSLAGGANEQFF

d_call: TRBD2
cdr3_length: 14
v_call: TRBV20-1
clone_size: few
j_call: TRBJ2-3
cdr3_nt: TGCAGTGCTCCCCAGGGAGGGCCGACAGATACGCAGTATTTT
cdr3_aa: CSAPQGGPTDTQYF

d_call: .
cdr3_length: 16
v_call: TRBV28
clone_size: .
j_call: TRBJ1-2
cdr3_nt: TGTGCCAGCGAGGAGGGAACCGGGTCAGGGAGTCATGGCTACACCTTC
cdr3_aa: CASEEGTGSGSHGYTF

d_call: TRBD1
cdr3_length: 17
v_call: TRBV5-1
clone_size: .
j_call: TRBJ1-1
cdr3_nt: TGCGCCAGCAGCTTGAATGGGCAGGGGGCTTTCGCCACTGAAGCTTTCTTT
cdr3_aa: CASSLNGQGAFATEAFF

d_call: .
cdr3_length: 16
v_call: TRBV7-9
clone_size: .
j_call: TRBJ2-7
cdr3_nt: TGTGCCAGCAGCTTATCGGAGCGAGAGAGCTCCTACGAGCAGTACTTC
cdr3_aa: CASSLSERESSYEQYF

d_call: .
cdr3_length: 12
v_call: TRBV29-1
clone_size: many
j_call: TRBJ2-5
cdr3_nt: TGCAGCGTTGATGAAGCGCAAGAGACCCAGTACTTC
cdr3_aa: CSVDEAQETQYF

d_call: .
cdr3_length: 16
v_call: TRBV28
clone_size: .
j_call: TRBJ1-2
cdr3_nt: TGTGCCAGCAGTTTATCTTCGGCAGGCTTTGACTATGGCTACACCTTC
cdr3_aa: CASSLSSAGFDYGYTF

d_call: TRBD2
cdr3_length: 16
v_call: TRBV11-1
clone_size: .
j_call: TRBJ2-7
cdr3_nt: TGTGCCAGCAGCTTAGGGACTAGCGCCTTCTCCTACGAGCAGTACTTC
cdr3_aa: CASSLGTSAFSYEQYF

d_call: .
cdr3_length: 11
v_call: TRBV24-1
clone_size: .
j_call: TRBJ2-7
cdr3_nt: TGCGTTGGTTTGGAGCGCTACGAGCAGTACTTC
cdr3_aa: CVGLERYEQYF

d_call: .
cdr3_length: 14
v_call: TRBV9
clone_size: .
j_call: TRBJ2-1
cdr3_nt: TGTGCCAGCAGCTCAGAGGGACGGACCGATGAGCAGTTCTTC
cdr3_aa: CASSSEGRTDEQFF

d_call: .
cdr3_length: 15
v_call: TRBV4-1
clone_size: .
j_call: TRBJ2-4
cdr3_nt: TGCGCCAGCAGCCAGCAAATGACAGCCGAAAACATTCAGTACTTC
cdr3_aa: CASSQQMTAENIQYF

d_call: .
cdr3_length: 15
v_call: TRBV3-1
clone_size: .
j_call: TRBJ2-1
cdr3_nt: TGTGCCAGCAGCCGCAGGGGGGTACTAGACAATGAGCAGTTCTTC
cdr3_aa: CASSRRGVLDNEQFF

d_call: TRBD1
cdr3_length: 15
v_call: TRBV20-1
clone_size: .
j_call: TRBJ2-7
cdr3_nt: TGCAGTGCCCAAACCCCGGGACAGGGGGCTCTAGAGCAGTACTTC
cdr3_aa: CSAQTPGQGALEQYF

d_call: .
cdr3_length: 16
v_call: TRBV5-1
clone_size: .
j_call: TRBJ1-2
cdr3_nt: TGCGCCAGCAGCTATTCCCAGGGCCCGATAAACTATGGCTACACCTTC
cdr3_aa: CASSYSQGPINYGYTF

d_call: .
cdr3_length: 13
v_call: TRBV20-1
clone_size: .
j_call: TRBJ2-7
cdr3_nt: TGCAGTGCTAGAGTGGCAGGGGCTTACGAGCAGTACTTC
cdr3_aa: CSARVAGAYEQYF

d_call: .
cdr3_length: 15
v_call: TRBV3-1
clone_size: few
j_call: TRBJ2-7
cdr3_nt: TGTGCCAGCAGCCATATCAGCGGCATAGGGAACGAGCAGTACTTC
cdr3_aa: CASSHISGIGNEQYF

d_call: .
cdr3_length: 9
v_call: TRBV20-1
clone_size: few
j_call: TRBJ2-7
cdr3_nt: TGCAGTGTCGGGGACGAGCAGTACTTC
cdr3_aa: CSVGDEQYF

d_call: .
cdr3_length: 13
v_call: TRBV20-1
clone_size: .
j_call: TRBJ1-1
cdr3_nt: TGCAGTGCTACCCGTCTGGGGTACACTGAAGCTTTCTTT
cdr3_aa: CSATRLGYTEAFF

d_call: .
cdr3_length: 16
v_call: TRBV7-3
clone_size: .
j_call: TRBJ1-1
cdr3_nt: TGTGCCAGCAGCTCAGGGCCCCAAACAGGGAACACTGAAGCTTTCTTT
cdr3_aa: CASSSGPQTGNTEAFF

d_call: TRBD1
cdr3_length: 15
v_call: TRBV6-2/TRBV6-3
clone_size: once
j_call: TRBJ2-7
cdr3_nt: TGTGCCAGCAGTTATTCGGGACAGGGGTTGGATGAGCAGTACTTC
cdr3_aa: CASSYSGQGLDEQYF

d_call: TRBD1
cdr3_length: 18
v_call: TRBV9
clone_size: .
j_call: TRBJ1-2
cdr3_nt: TGTGCCAGCAGCCCAGGGGGGACAGGCAGCACCAGGGGTTGGGGCTACACCTTC
cdr3_aa: CASSPGGTGSTRGWGYTF

d_call: .
cdr3_length: 15
v_call: TRBV7-9
clone_size: few
j_call: TRBJ1-2
cdr3_nt: TGTGCCAGCAGCTTCGGCGGGGCGTCTAACTATGGCTACACCTTC
cdr3_aa: CASSFGGASNYGYTF

d_call: .
cdr3_length: 13
v_call: TRBV30
clone_size: .
j_call: TRBJ1-1
cdr3_nt: TGTGCCTGGAGTGTTTCCAGGGTCTATGAAGCTTTCTTT
cdr3_aa: CAWSVSRVYEAFF

d_call: TRBD1
cdr3_length: 17
v_call: TRBV7-6
clone_size: .
j_call: TRBJ2-1
cdr3_nt: TGTGCCAGCAGCTTGGCTATTCACCCCGGGACAGGGGATGAGCAGTTCTTC
cdr3_aa: CASSLAIHPGTGDEQFF

d_call: .
cdr3_length: 17
v_call: TRBV7-3
clone_size: .
j_call: TRBJ2-1
cdr3_nt: TGTGCCAGCACCCCAGATGAGAGAAAGGGGTCCTACAATGAGCAGTTCTTC
cdr3_aa: CASTPDERKGSYNEQFF

d_call: TRBD1
cdr3_length: 12
v_call: TRBV20-1
clone_size: few
j_call: TRBJ1-2
cdr3_nt: TGCAGTGAACGACAGGGCGGCTATGGCTACACCTTC
cdr3_aa: CSERQGGYGYTF

d_call: TRBD2
cdr3_length: 16
v_call: TRBV4-1
clone_size: .
j_call: TRBJ2-1
cdr3_nt: TGCGCCAGCAGCCAAGATGGCGGGGGGGCCGATCATGAGCAGTTCTTC
cdr3_aa: CASSQDGGGADHEQFF

d_call: .
cdr3_length: 16
v_call: TRBV9
clone_size: few
j_call: TRBJ2-1
cdr3_nt: TGTGCCAGCAGCGTCCACTCTAGGGGGGGCTACAATGAGCAGTTCTTC
cdr3_aa: CASSVHSRGGYNEQFF

d_call: TRBD1
cdr3_length: 13
v_call: TRBV29-1
clone_size: many
j_call: TRBJ1-5
cdr3_nt: TGCAGCGTTAAGGGACAGGGGGACCAGCCCCAGCATTTT
cdr3_aa: CSVKGQGDQPQHF

d_call: TRBD1
cdr3_length: 13
v_call: TRBV2
clone_size: .
j_call: TRBJ2-5
cdr3_nt: TGTGCCACGGCCGGGGACAGGCAAGAGACCCAGTACTTC
cdr3_aa: CATAGDRQETQYF

d_call: .
cdr3_length: 13
v_call: TRBV7-2
clone_size: few
j_call: TRBJ2-5
cdr3_nt: TGTGCCAGCACCGAAACTGGTTACAATGAGCAGTACTTC
cdr3_aa: CASTETGYNEQYF

d_call: .
cdr3_length: 13
v_call: TRBV6-6
clone_size: few
j_call: TRBJ2-1
cdr3_nt: TGTGCCAGCAGTGACTCGGGCCAGGATGAGCAGTTCTTC
cdr3_aa: CASSDSGQDEQFF

d_call: .
cdr3_length: 13
v_call: TRBV27
clone_size: .
j_call: TRBJ1-2
cdr3_nt: TGTGCCAGCAGACCTCCGGGACAACCTGGCTACACCTTC
cdr3_aa: CASRPPGQPGYTF

d_call: TRBD2
cdr3_length: 17
v_call: TRBV28
clone_size: few
j_call: TRBJ2-1
cdr3_nt: TGTGCCAGCAGTAGACTAGCGGGAGACGCCACCTACAATGAGCAGTTCTTC
cdr3_aa: CASSRLAGDATYNEQFF

d_call: .
cdr3_length: 17
v_call: TRBV12-3/TRBV12-4
clone_size: .
j_call: TRBJ1-3
cdr3_nt: TGTGCCAGGACGTCACCATCTGAGACAGAGTTGGGAAACACCATATATTTT
cdr3_aa: CARTSPSETELGNTIYF

d_call: .
cdr3_length: 12
v_call: TRBV3-1
clone_size: .
j_call: TRBJ1-6
cdr3_nt: TGTGCCAGTCAGGGGAATAATTCACCCCTCCACTTT
cdr3_aa: CASQGNNSPLHF

d_call: TRBD1
cdr3_length: 16
v_call: TRBV20-1
clone_size: .
j_call: TRBJ1-2
cdr3_nt: TGCAGTGCTATCGGACAGGGGGCAAATATGAACTATGGCTACACCTTC
cdr3_aa: CSAIGQGANMNYGYTF